This T cell receptor beta chain originates from a study of a mutant IDH1 vaccine in newly diagnosed glioma. Specified time point: week 11, during vaccination. The content of each vaccine dose was 300 ug of mutant IDH1 20-mer peptide, and topical imiquimod accompanied it. The repertoire was sequenced with immunoSEQ multiplex PCR; TCRdb's copy has only in-frame clones and lacks some. The table records roughly 70,000 clones, approximately 88% of them present only once. About this clone: The antigen remains undetermined.

This CDR3 has 15 residues. Germline V gene lookup returns CDR1 SGHDT and CDR2 YYEEEE. The V gene lost 4 bases and the J gene lost 5 bases, with 18 bases spanning the gap. The material sequenced was PBMCs, taken from a glioma patient whose treatment included an IDH1 peptide vaccine. This receptor was taken from a woman between 45 and 60 years old with glioma. V usage is TRBV5-6 and J usage is TRBJ2-5; D is tentatively TRBD1 or TRBD2 (6 bases each). The CDR3 DNA reads as TGTGCCAGCAGCAGGAGGGGGGCTCTGGGGGAGACCCAGTACTTC. Amino acid sequence: CASSRRGALGETQYF.